Shown below are 18 T cell receptor beta chains from a single sample sequenced in a study of T cell responses to AZD1222 COVID-19 vaccine. Profiled with immunoSEQ multiplex PCR; TCRdb holds only in-frame clones, not every one. The table lists 150,000 or so clones, around 87% of them singletons, with about 9.8% in the top ten. The material sequenced was peripheral blood, taken 28 days after the second AZD1222 dose. The receptor source for this set is an adult who received the AZD1222 COVID-19 vaccine.

The genes are TRBV11-2 and TRBJ2-7; D is perhaps TRBD1 (5 bases). Germline CDR1 is SGHAT and CDR2 is FQNNGV. The CDR3 runs to 16 residues. Between the trimmed V and J ends, which lost 4 bases and 2 bases, there was a span of 18 bases. The CDR3 DNA is TGTGCCAGCAGCTCCATTCTGGACATCTCTCCCTACGAGCAGTACTTC. Translation: CASSSILDISPYEQYF.

This clone was seen just once. The CDR3 sequence: CASRPPNEQFF. The CDR3 region has the DNA TGTGCCAGTCGTCCCCCCAATGAGCAGTTCTTC. J is TRBJ2-1 and V is TRBV6-4, with D hard to call. CDR1 and CDR2 (germline): MRHNA, SNTAGT. V was pared by 9 bases and J by 6 bases, with 9 bases between. The CDR3 spans 11 residues.

The chain carries TRBV7-9 and TRBJ1-2; the D gene is possibly TRBD1 (6 bases). The CDR3 runs 12 residues. The V end was cut by 1 base, the J end by 14 bases, with 14 bases between. Germline V CDR1 and CDR2: SEHNR, FQNEAQ (reference sequence). In DNA, the CDR3 is TGTGCCAGCAGCTTAGTACAGGGTGGTAAGACCTTC. Its translation: CASSLVQGGKTF.

The rearrangement links TRBV4-1 to TRBJ1-2; TRBD1 agrees at 9 bases. CDR3 length: 14 residues. With 3 bases clipped from V and 8 bases from J, the junction kept 7 bases outside the gene matches. CDR1 MGHRA and CDR2 YSYEKL come from the germline V gene. CDR3 sequence: CASSQTQGAPGYTF. The DNA for the CDR3 is TGCGCCAGCAGCCAGACACAGGGGGCGCCCGGCTACACCTTC.

V usage is TRBV5-4 and J usage is TRBJ2-1, with D perhaps matching TRBD2 (5 bases). V shed 4 bases and J shed 5 bases, with 10 bases lying between them. Per the germline V gene, CDR1 is SGHNT and CDR2 is YYREEE (reference sequence). The CDR3 sequence is 13 residues long. This CDR3 is CASSITRDNEQFF. DNA for the CDR3: TGTGCCAGCAGCATCACTAGAGACAATGAGCAGTTCTTC.

The J gene is TRBJ2-5, the V gene TRBV4-3; D unclear. The CDR3 loop spans 15 amino acids. Per germline, CDR1 LGHNA and CDR2 YSLEER. V shed 3 bases and J shed 2 bases, with 13 bases lying between them. DNA for the CDR3: TGCGCCAGCAGCCAGATTAATCGGGCACAAGAGACCCAGTACTTC. Translating it yields CASSQINRAQETQYF.

This sequence joins TRBV5-1 and TRBJ2-6; TRBD1 matches 7 bases. Germline CDR1 is SGHRS and CDR2 is YFSETQ. The CDR3 extends over 17 amino acids. V lost 4 bases, J lost 4 bases, and 11 bases stayed unmatched. The CDR3 DNA reads TGCGCCAGCAGCCCGACAGGGCCACAATCAGGGGCCAACGTCCTGACTTTC. It encodes CASSPTGPQSGANVLTF.

In this sample, this clone turned up a few times. V gene TRBV11-3 combines with J gene TRBJ2-1, with no clear D. Trimming pared 6 bases from V and 6 bases from J, leaving 12 bases between. The CDR3 has 13 residues. Germline values: CDR1 SGHNT, CDR2 YENEEA. CDR3 sequence: CASSRGSSNEQFF. The CDR3 DNA reads TGTGCCAGCAGTCGCGGCAGCTCCAATGAGCAGTTCTTC.

The rearrangement uses TRBV7-8 and TRBJ2-7, with 7 bases that match TRBD1. The trim removed 5 bases at V and 1 base at J, leaving 8 bases unmatched. CDR1 SGHVS and CDR2 FQNEAQ come from the germline V gene. This CDR3 contains 15 residues. DNA of the CDR3: TGTGCCAGCAGCCCCCGGGACAGCGTATCCTACGAGCAGTACTTC. Protein sequence: CASSPRDSVSYEQYF.

This clone was recorded only once. The CDR3 DNA reads as TGCAGCGTCGAACGACAGGGTTTAGCGGCAAATGAGCAGTTCTTC. It specifies CSVERQGLAANEQFF. V gene TRBV29-1 combines with J gene TRBJ2-1; D possibly corresponds to TRBD1 (7 bases). This CDR3 has 15 residues. With 6 bases removed from V and 7 bases from J, the gap between germline ends came to 22 bases. Germline CDR1 SQVTM, CDR2 ANQGSEA.

The genes are TRBV27 and TRBJ2-1, with no clear D. The CDR3 has 14 residues. The germline V gene has CDR1 MNHEY and CDR2 SMNVEV (reference sequence). Trimming stripped 3 bases from V and 4 bases from J, with 10 bases between. The CDR3 DNA sequence: TGTGCCAGCAGTTTGTTGCACTCTTACAATGAGCAGTTCTTC. It specifies CASSLLHSYNEQFF.

The chain has TRBV7-2 and TRBJ2-7, with no clear D. Germline V gene lookup returns CDR1 SGHTA and CDR2 FQGNSA. The CDR3 loop spans 12 amino acids. V was shortened by 2 bases and J by 6 bases, with 8 bases between the two germline ends. The CDR3 DNA follows: TGTGCCAGCAGCTTAAAGTTAGGCGAGCAGTACTTC. This encodes CASSLKLGEQYF.

This rearrangement joins TRBV7-2 to TRBJ2-1; 9 bases are a match to TRBD2. With V trimmed by 0 bases and J by 2 bases, 2 bases remained unmatched. In germline, CDR1 is SGHTA, CDR2 FQGNSA. This CDR3 contains 16 residues. The CDR3 DNA follows: TGTGCCAGCAGCTTAGCGCGGACTAGCGCCTACAATGAGCAGTTCTTC. It encodes CASSLARTSAYNEQFF. The full variable domain, rest sourced from reference TRBV7-2 and TRBJ2-1, is GAGVSQSPSNKVTEKGKDVELRCDPISGHTALYWYRQSLGQGLEFLIYFQGNSAPDKSGLPSDRFSAERTGGSVSTLTIQRTQQEDSAVYLCASSLARTSAYNEQFFGPGTRLTVL.

The J gene is TRBJ1-3, the V gene TRBV28, with D perhaps TRBD1 (6 bases). Germline CDR1 and CDR2: MDHEN and SYDVKM. Trimming took 5 bases from V and 9 from J, leaving 17 bases between them. The CDR3 runs 14 residues. CDR3 amino acids: CASSRYAGEATIYF. CDR3 nucleotide sequence: TGTGCCAGCAGTCGCTATGCAGGGGAGGCCACCATATATTTT.

The chain joins TRBV5-1 to TRBJ2-3, with 9 bases aligning to TRBD2. The CDR3 loop spans 14 amino acids. V shed 8 bases, J shed 4 bases, and the junction held 8 bases outside the gene matches. The germline CDR1 and CDR2 sequences are SGHRS and YFSETQ. CDR3 amino acids: CASMLAGSPDTQYF. CDR3 in DNA: TGCGCCAGTATGCTAGCGGGAAGCCCAGATACGCAGTATTTT.

Comments on this clone: The same CDR3 also results from other DNA sequences found in this sample. The V and J genes are TRBV29-1 and TRBJ2-7; no clear D gene. Germline assignment: CDR1 SQVTM and CDR2 ANQGSEA. This CDR3 region has 15 residues. Trimming cost V 5 bases and J 3 bases, with 20 bases left between them. CDR3 DNA sequence: TGCAGCGTTCTTATTTTGGTGGGCAGGAACTACGAGCAGTACTTC. Amino acid sequence: CSVLILVGRNYEQYF.

The V gene is TRBV7-2, the J gene TRBJ2-3; 10 nucleotides align to TRBD2. Per the germline V gene, CDR1 is SGHTA and CDR2 is FQGNSA. V shed 1 base, J shed 1 base, and the junction held 2 bases outside the gene matches. This CDR3 contains 16 residues. CDR3 sequence (DNA): TGTGCCAGCAGCTTAGTTGGGACTAGCGGCACAGATACGCAGTATTTT. This sequence encodes CASSLVGTSGTDTQYF. The full variable domain, rest sourced from reference TRBV7-2 and TRBJ2-3, is GAGVSQSPSNKVTEKGKDVELRCDPISGHTALYWYRQSLGQGLEFLIYFQGNSAPDKSGLPSDRFSAERTGGSVSTLTIQRTQQEDSAVYLCASSLVGTSGTDTQYFGPGTRLTVL.

The chain carries TRBV9 and TRBJ2-5; D is perhaps TRBD2 (5 bases). The CDR3 covers 15 residues. From germline, CDR1 is SGDLS and CDR2 YYNGEE. Between the trimmed V and J ends, which lost 2 bases and 2 bases, there was a span of 13 bases. Here the CDR3 DNA reads TGTGCCAGCAGCGTGATGGACTCCCTTCAAGAGACCCAGTACTTC. Its protein is CASSVMDSLQETQYF. The full variable domain, completed using reference TRBV9 and TRBJ2-5, is DSGVTQTPKHLITATGQRVTLRCSPRSGDLSVYWYQQSLDQGLQFLIQYYNGEERAKGNILERFSAQQFPDLHSELNLSSLELGDSALYFCASSVMDSLQETQYFGPGTRLLVL.